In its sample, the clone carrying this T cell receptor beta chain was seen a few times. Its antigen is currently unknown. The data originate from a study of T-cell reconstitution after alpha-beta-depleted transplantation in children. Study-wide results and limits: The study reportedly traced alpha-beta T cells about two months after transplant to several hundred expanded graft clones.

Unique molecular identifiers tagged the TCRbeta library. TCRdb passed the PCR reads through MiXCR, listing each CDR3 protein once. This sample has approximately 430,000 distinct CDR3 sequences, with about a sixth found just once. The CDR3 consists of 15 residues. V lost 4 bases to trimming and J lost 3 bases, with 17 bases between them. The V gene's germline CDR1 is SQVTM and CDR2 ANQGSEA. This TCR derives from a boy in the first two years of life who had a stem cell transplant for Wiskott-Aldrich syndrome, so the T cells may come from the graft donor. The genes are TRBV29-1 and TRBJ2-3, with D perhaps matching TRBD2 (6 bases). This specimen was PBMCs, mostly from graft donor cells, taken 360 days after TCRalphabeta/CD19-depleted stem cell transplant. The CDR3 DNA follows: TGCAGCGTTGGCATCGGGAGATCCCTAACAGATACGCAGTATTTT. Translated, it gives CSVGIGRSLTDTQYF.